A selection of T cell receptor beta chains follows, all from one sample in a study of beta chain features in type 1 diabetes. Using immunoSEQ multiplex PCR, the repertoire was profiled, and TCRdb retains in-frame clones only, with some absent. The table has a few hundred thousand clones, 14% seen once. The material sequenced was central memory CD4+ T cells from blood. These receptor sequences come from a man younger than 45 in good health. Each CDR3 is given with its conserved first and last residue. A D gene is named only where the DNA matches it firmly. Size tells how often a clone was seen (once, few, many) or the class of an expanded clone, and some rows leave it out.

15	once	TRBV7-9	.	TRBJ1-1	TGTGCCAGCAGCTTAGCGACAGGATTTGGGACTGAAGCTTTCTTT	CASSLATGFGTEAFF
18	.	TRBV7-2	.	TRBJ2-2	TGTGCCAGCAGCTTAGCTACTGGCTCAAAAGCGAACACCGGGGAGCTGTTTTTT	CASSLATGSKANTGELFF
13	few	TRBV2	TRBD1	TRBJ1-6	TGTGCCAGCAGGGACAGGGTGGATTCACCCCTCCACTTT	CASRDRVDSPLHF
14	.	TRBV11-2	.	TRBJ2-5	TGTGCCAGCAGCCGCGGCGGGCGGCAAGAGACCCAGTACTTC	CASSRGGRQETQYF
14	.	TRBV11-2	TRBD1	TRBJ1-6	TGTGCCAGCAGCTTAGGGACAGGGCATTCACCCCTCCACTTT	CASSLGTGHSPLHF
18	.	TRBV10-3	TRBD2	TRBJ2-4	TGTGCCAGCAGTCGGAGCCAGCGGGGACCAATAGCCAAAAACATTCAGTACTTC	CASSRSQRGPIAKNIQYF
14	.	TRBV30	TRBD1	TRBJ2-3	TGTGCCTGGAATCTCGGGACAGGGGGCAATACGCAGTATTTT	CAWNLGTGGNTQYF
15	.	TRBV7-9	TRBD2	TRBJ2-5	TGTGCCAGCAGCCCTCTAGCGGGGGGCAAAGAGACCCAGTACTTC	CASSPLAGGKETQYF
16	.	TRBV7-8	.	TRBJ2-7	TGTGCCAGCAGCCCGGGCGCGGGACGGAGCTCCTACGAGCAGTACTTC	CASSPGAGRSSYEQYF
14	.	TRBV12-5	.	TRBJ1-2	TGTGCTAGTGGTTTGGGCCGGCGGGACTATGGCTACACCTTC	CASGLGRRDYGYTF
15	few	TRBV7-9	TRBD2	TRBJ2-2	TGTGCCAGCAGCTCTAGCGGGGGGGCCCCCGGGGAGCTGTTTTTT	CASSSSGGAPGELFF
15	few	TRBV5-6	.	TRBJ1-6	TGTGCCAGCAGCCACAGGACAGCAAAGAGTTCACCCCTCCACTTT	CASSHRTAKSSPLHF
14	few	TRBV5-4	.	TRBJ2-1	TGTGCCAGCAGCTTAGCCGTAAGTTTCAATGAGCAGTTCTTC	CASSLAVSFNEQFF
14	few	TRBV7-2	.	TRBJ1-2	TGTGCCAGCAGCCAAGAGGGAGTGAACTATGGCTACACCTTC	CASSQEGVNYGYTF
15	few	TRBV4-2	.	TRBJ1-1	TGTGCCAGCAGCCAGAGTCCGGGCTCGAGCACTGAAGCTTTCTTT	CASSQSPGSSTEAFF
14	many	TRBV27	.	TRBJ1-1	TGTGCCAGCAGGGCGATATCACCGGGGGCTGAAGCTTTCTTT	CASRAISPGAEAFF
14	few	TRBV7-2	.	TRBJ1-1	TGTGCCAGCAGACGACAGTCGGACTACACTGAAGCTTTCTTT	CASRRQSDYTEAFF
15	few	TRBV11-3	TRBD2	TRBJ2-3	TGTGCCAGCAGCTTAGGCGGACTAGGTGCAGATACGCAGTATTTT	CASSLGGLGADTQYF
15	.	TRBV10-3	TRBD2	TRBJ2-1	TGTGCCACAGACCCCGGGACTAGCGGGACTCGGGAGCAGTTCTTC	CATDPGTSGTREQFF